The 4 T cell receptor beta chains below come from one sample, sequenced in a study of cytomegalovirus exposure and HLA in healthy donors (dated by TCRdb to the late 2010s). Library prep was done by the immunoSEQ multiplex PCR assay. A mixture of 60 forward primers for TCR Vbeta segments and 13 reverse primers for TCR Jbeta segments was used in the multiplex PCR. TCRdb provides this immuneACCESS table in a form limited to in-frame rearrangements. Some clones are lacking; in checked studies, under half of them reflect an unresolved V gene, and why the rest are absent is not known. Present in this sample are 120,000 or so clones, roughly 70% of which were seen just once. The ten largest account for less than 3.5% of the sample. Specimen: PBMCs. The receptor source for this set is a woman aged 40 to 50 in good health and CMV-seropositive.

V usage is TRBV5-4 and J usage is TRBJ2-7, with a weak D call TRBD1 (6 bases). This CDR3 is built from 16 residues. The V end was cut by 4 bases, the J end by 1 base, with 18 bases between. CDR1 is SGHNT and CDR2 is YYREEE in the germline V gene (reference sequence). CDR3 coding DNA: TGTGCCAGCAGCCCCGGTGGGGGCAGGGATTCCTACGAGCAGTACTTC. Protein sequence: CASSPGGGRDSYEQYF.

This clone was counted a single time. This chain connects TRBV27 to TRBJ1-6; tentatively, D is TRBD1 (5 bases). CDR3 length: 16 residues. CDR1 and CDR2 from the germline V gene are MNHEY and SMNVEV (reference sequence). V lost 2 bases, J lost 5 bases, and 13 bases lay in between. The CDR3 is CASSLMAGVDNSPLHF. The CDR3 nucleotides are TGTGCCAGCAGTTTAATGGCGGGGGTTGATAATTCACCCCTCCACTTT.

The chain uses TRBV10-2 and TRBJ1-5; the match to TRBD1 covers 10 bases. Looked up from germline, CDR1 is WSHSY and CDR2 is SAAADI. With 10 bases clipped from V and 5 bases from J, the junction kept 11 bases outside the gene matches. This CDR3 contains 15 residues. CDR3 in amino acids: CATQDRDRGYQPQHF. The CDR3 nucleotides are TGCGCCACCCAGGACCGGGACAGGGGATATCAGCCCCAGCATTTT.

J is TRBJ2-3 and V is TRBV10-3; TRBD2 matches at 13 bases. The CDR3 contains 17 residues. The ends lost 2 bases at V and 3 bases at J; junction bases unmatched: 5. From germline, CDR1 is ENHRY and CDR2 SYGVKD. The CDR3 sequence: CAISEGLAGDGTDTQYF. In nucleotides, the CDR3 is TGTGCCATCAGTGAGGGACTAGCGGGAGATGGTACAGATACGCAGTATTTT.